This T cell receptor (beta chain) was recorded in a study of blood T cell repertoires in COVID-19 (dated by TCRdb to between 2020 and 2021). For the wider study: Samples from collaborators originated in the United States, Italy and Spain and spanned both the acute and convalescent phases of COVID-19. The material from the prospective study consisted of cDNA or gDNA derived from T cells, B-cell-depleted T cells, or PBMCs. Subjects who had been exposed to COVID-19, were actively infected with it, or had recovered from it provided the deeply sampled blood TCRbeta repertoires that made up the dataset. A freely available public database, intended as a resource for researchers studying the immune response to SARS-CoV-2, is where the repertoires were released. The samples were drawn from two sources: the first 160 participants of the ongoing ImmuneRACE study, and 1,000 to 1,500 subjects contributed by 6 global collaborators. Nearly every sample came with metadata listing a de-identified subject ID, COVID-19 status, age in years and sex. Where available, HLA class I and class II types were obtained from metadata supplied by the sample provider rather than from assay-based typing.

As for this clone: Its recognized antigen is unknown. No qualities accompany the bases; no much larger clone lies one base away.

The study at large found these results: Clinical and demographic metadata were provided uncurated, with the amount varying by source and participant.

In Seattle, one collaborating source enrolled patients while the infection was active and tracked those patients longitudinally over the course of disease. Each collaborating institution followed its own protocols to collect whole blood in K2EDTA tubes. For TCRbeta analysis, collaborators shipped samples in one of three forms: frozen whole blood, isolated PBMCs, or DNA extracted from either of those sample types. TCRbeta CDR3 regions were amplified from genomic DNA by means of the immunoSEQ Assay, a bias-controlled multiplex PCR. As for the authors' bioinformatics: The number of nucleated cells in each sample was estimated from the amplification of reference gene primers within the assay. To quantify the absolute abundance of each unique TCRbeta CDR3 rearrangement, sequence reads were collapsed and filtered. Productive Simpson clonality was computed per sample as the square root of Simpson's diversity index over productive rearrangements. TCRdb holds this immuneACCESS table with in-frame rearrangements only. Some clones are missing; in checked studies, unresolved V genes explain under half, and the rest has no known cause. The V and J calls and clone size were taken over from that table, and D and trimming were inferred from the DNA. The sample table shows about 190,000 clones, and over 80% are seen once. The ten largest make up 6.5% to 9.5% of the sample.

The CDR3 has 15 amino acids, counting the end cysteine and phenylalanine. Left in the record is the CDR3 DNA by itself, 45 bases read in frame from the first base. A distance of 15 bases separates the germline ends of V and J, which lose 6 bases and 3 bases respectively. For CDR1 and CDR2, the germline V gene lists MNHEY and SVGAGI. The chain is encoded by TRBV6-5 joined to TRBJ1-5, and perhaps TRBD1 as D gene, on 6 matching bases. The sequence was obtained from a woman in her fifties or sixties with COVID-19, enrolled during active disease. The sequencing input was peripheral blood. The CDR3 amino acid sequence is: CASSQTGQPNQPQHF. The DNA sequence is given as TGTGCCAGCAGCCAAACGGGACAACCCAATCAGCCCCAGCATTTT.